The 25 T cell receptor beta chains below come from one sample, sequenced in a study of shared clonotypes between healthy human individuals (TCRdb year 2020). Libraries were constructed by the immunoSEQ multiplex PCR assay. The immuneACCESS repertoire file appears here via TCRdb, limited to in-frame rearrangements. These files lack a portion of the clones; in checked studies, under half of the deficit traces to unresolved V genes, and the cause of the others is not known. The sample table shows approximately 2.5 million clones, and roughly nine tenths are seen once. Jointly, the top ten make up over 0.12% of the sample. Sequencing was carried out using naive CD4+ T cells sorted from blood. The intended sense of this specimen's cell subset or site label: CD45RA+ positively selected. The source of these receptors is a man aged 18 to 30 in good health.

J is TRBJ2-2 and V is TRBV7-2; D is possibly TRBD1 or TRBD2 (5 bases each). The germline V and J ends were trimmed by 5 bases and 1 base, with 14 bases remaining between them. The CDR3 extends over 16 amino acids. Germline CDR1 reads SGHTA; CDR2 reads FQGNSA. In DNA form, the CDR3 reads TGTGCCAGCAGCGCATCGGGGCCAGTGAACACCGGGGAGCTGTTTTTT. Its protein product is CASSASGPVNTGELFF.

V and J are TRBV9 and TRBJ2-7; TRBD2 agrees at 10 bases. V shed 3 bases, J shed 5 bases, and the junction held 11 bases outside the gene matches. The CDR3 contains 16 residues. Germline values: CDR1 SGDLS, CDR2 YYNGEE. The CDR3 is CASSAGLAPPRDEQYF. The CDR3 nucleotides read TGTGCCAGCAGCGCGGGACTAGCGCCCCCGAGGGACGAGCAGTACTTC.

DNA for the CDR3: TGTGCCAGCAGGGGACAACCTTGGAGCATTCAGTACTTC. Translation: CASRGQPWSIQYF. The chain joins TRBV2 to TRBJ2-4, with a possible D match to TRBD1 (6 bases). V dropped 6 bases and J dropped 9 bases, with 15 bases sitting between them. This CDR3 contains 13 residues. Germline V gene sequence: CDR1 SNHLY, CDR2 FYNNEI.

A few counts support this clone. The chain recombines TRBV30 with TRBJ1-2; no definite D call. The germline V gene has CDR1 GTSNPN and CDR2 SVGIG (reference sequence). V was cut by 2 bases and J by 0 bases, with 7 bases left in between. The CDR3 totals 13 residues. CDR3 DNA sequence: TGTGCCTGGAGTCGAGACACTAACTATGGCTACACCTTC. Its translation: CAWSRDTNYGYTF.

The chain uses TRBV7-9 and TRBJ1-4; 7 positions agree with TRBD1. With V trimmed by 5 bases and J by 4 bases, 7 bases remained unmatched. CDR3 size: 15 residues. Germline V lookup: CDR1 SEHNR, CDR2 FQNEAQ (reference sequence). CDR3 amino acids: CASSVGTAFNEKLFF. DNA of the CDR3: TGTGCCAGCAGCGTCGGGACAGCCTTTAATGAAAAACTGTTTTTT.

This clone has a handful of counts. The junction shows a germline mismatch at one end, possibly a read error. The rearrangement uses TRBV30 and TRBJ1-1; D may be TRBD1 (6 bases). Germline-derived CDR1 and CDR2 are GTSNPN and SVGIG (reference sequence). The CDR3 is 11 residues long. CDR3: CKGDLNTEAFF. Written as DNA, the CDR3 is TGCAAGGGGGACCTGAACACTGAAGCTTTCTTT.

Note on this clone: Other DNA sequences in this specimen translate into the identical CDR3. The J gene is TRBJ2-7, the V gene TRBV2, with 8 bases that match TRBD2. This CDR3 comprises 13 residues. Per germline, CDR1 SNHLY and CDR2 FYNNEI. The V gene end was trimmed by 6 bases and the J gene end by 2 bases; junction bases not matched to a gene: 3. The CDR3 DNA is TGTGCCAGCAGATTAGCGGGGACCTACGAGCAGTACTTC. Its translation: CASRLAGTYEQYF.

The CDR3 sequence is CAWRDYLDTQYF. Here the CDR3 DNA reads TGTGCCTGGAGGGATTACCTGGATACGCAGTATTTT. The gene calls are TRBV30 and TRBJ2-3; D is unclear. Trimming cost V 3 bases and J 6 bases, with 10 bases left between them. The CDR3 totals 12 residues. Germline V lookup: CDR1 GTSNPN, CDR2 SVGIG (reference sequence). The variable domain in full, completed from reference TRBV30 and TRBJ2-3, reads SQTIHQWPATLVQPVGSPLSLECTVEGTSNPNLYWYRQAAGRGLQLLFYSVGIGQISSEVPQNLSASRPQDRQFILSSKKLLLSDSGFYLCAWRDYLDTQYFGPGTRLTVL.

The chain couples TRBV29-1 to TRBJ1-1; D unresolved. V was shortened by 4 bases and J by 5 bases, with 8 bases between the two germline ends. The CDR3 length is 11 residues. The germline V gene has CDR1 SQVTM and CDR2 ANQGSEA. The chain's CDR3 is CSVASWTEAFF. As DNA, the CDR3 is TGCAGCGTTGCGAGTTGGACTGAAGCTTTCTTT.

The count of this clone is one. The chain joins TRBV7-9 to TRBJ2-5, with 8 nucleotides matching TRBD2. This CDR3 is built from 16 residues. V shed 0 bases and J 0 bases; nucleotides not matched to a gene: 3. Germline CDR1 is SEHNR and CDR2 is FQNEAQ (reference sequence). The CDR3 DNA is TGTGCCAGCAGCTTAGCGATTAGCGGGAACCAAGAGACCCAGTACTTC. Its protein product is CASSLAISGNQETQYF. Full variable domain (remainder filled in from reference TRBV7-9 and TRBJ2-5): DTGVSQNPRHKITKRGQNVTFRCDPISEHNRLYWYRQTLGQGPEFLTYFQNEAQLEKSRLLSDRFSAERPKGSFSTLEIQRTEQGDSAMYLCASSLAISGNQETQYFGPGTRLLVL.

This clone has just one count. J is TRBJ2-1 and V is TRBV2; 9 bases map to TRBD1. CDR3 size: 16 residues. CDR1 and CDR2 from the germline V gene are SNHLY and FYNNEI. The trim removed 6 bases at V and 7 bases at J, leaving 13 bases unmatched. CDR3: CASRTQGDRVENEQFF. Written as DNA, the CDR3 is TGTGCCAGCAGGACGCAAGGGGACAGGGTCGAAAATGAGCAGTTCTTC.

This clone was detected a few times. The V gene is TRBV7-9, the J gene TRBJ2-1; D is perhaps TRBD2 (5 bases). CDR3 length: 13 amino acids. Germline V CDR1 and CDR2: SEHNR, FQNEAQ (reference sequence). Trimming pared 1 base from V and 7 bases from J, leaving 8 bases between. The CDR3 is CASSLEQRNEQFF. The DNA of the CDR3 is TGTGCCAGCAGCTTAGAGCAGCGGAATGAGCAGTTCTTC. The full variable domain, its missing parts supplied by reference TRBV7-9 and TRBJ2-1, is DTGVSQNPRHKITKRGQNVTFRCDPISEHNRLYWYRQTLGQGPEFLTYFQNEAQLEKSRLLSDRFSAERPKGSFSTLEIQRTEQGDSAMYLCASSLEQRNEQFFGPGTRLTVL.

The chain employs TRBV5-1 and TRBJ1-4, with D tentatively TRBD1 (6 bases). This CDR3 has 15 amino acids. CDR1 and CDR2 from the germline V gene are SGHRS and YFSETQ. V was pared by 4 bases and J by 5 bases, with 15 bases between. CDR3 DNA sequence: TGCGCCAGCAGCCGAACCGGGACAATGAATGAAAAACTGTTTTTT. It translates to CASSRTGTMNEKLFF.

The chain recombines TRBV2 with TRBJ2-1, with 7 bases lining up with TRBD1. This CDR3 region has 15 residues. In germline, CDR1 is SNHLY, CDR2 FYNNEI. V trimming: 6 bases; J trimming: 2 bases; junction bases outside the gene matches: 7. CDR3 nucleotides: TGTGCCAGCAGCCCGGACAGGACGGCCTACAATGAGCAGTTCTTC. This sequence encodes CASSPDRTAYNEQFF.

The chain employs TRBV28 and TRBJ2-3; the D is unclear. Trimming left V 3 bases short and J 2 bases short, with 18 bases between. The CDR3 sequence is 17 residues long. Germline CDR1 MDHEN, CDR2 SYDVKM. Here the CDR3 reads CASSLPPRRSTTDTQYF. The CDR3 DNA reads TGTGCCAGCAGTTTGCCCCCCCGGCGGAGTACCACAGATACGCAGTATTTT.

The chain combines TRBV30 with TRBJ1-2; 8 bases agree with TRBD1. The ends lost 1 base at V and 8 bases at J; junction bases unmatched: 9. The CDR3 length is 14 residues. Germline CDR1 is GTSNPN and CDR2 is SVGIG (reference sequence). The CDR3: CAWSDRTGWYGYTF. The CDR3 DNA reads TGTGCCTGGAGTGACCGGACAGGGTGGTACGGCTACACCTTC.

The rearrangement joins TRBV21-1 to TRBJ2-7; TRBD2, the D gene given by the table, was not confirmed from the DNA. TRBV21-1 counts as a pseudogene. There are 16 residues in the CDR3. CDR3 sequence reads: CASSMPLAANIYEQYF. In DNA, the CDR3 is TGTGCCAGCAGCATGCCACTAGCGGCAAACATTTACGAGCAGTACTTC.

This chain uses TRBV12-1 with TRBJ2-7; whether TRBD2, the table's D call, matches the DNA was not checked. TRBV12-1 is listed as a pseudogene. The CDR3 runs 16 residues. CDR3 DNA sequence: TGTGCCGACCCGAGGGGGACTAGCGGGAGAGGGGACGAGCAGTACTTC. Its translation is CADPRGTSGRGDEQYF.

As for this clone: Other DNA sequences in the same sample also yield this CDR3. V usage is TRBV7-9 and J usage is TRBJ2-1, with 13 bases identical to TRBD2. The CDR3 runs 17 residues. Trimming removed 5 bases from V and 4 bases from J; junction bases left unmatched: 8. The germline CDR1 and CDR2 sequences are SEHNR and FQNEAQ (reference sequence). DNA for the CDR3: TGTGCCAGCAGCCCTCGGACTAGCGGGAGCTCTTACAATGAGCAGTTCTTC. This gives the protein CASSPRTSGSSYNEQFF.

This chain connects TRBV13 to TRBJ2-5; D is unresolved. V dropped 1 base and J dropped 0 bases, with 12 bases sitting between them. Per the germline V gene, CDR1 is PRHDT and CDR2 is FYEKMQ (reference sequence). This CDR3 is built from 16 residues. The CDR3 region has the DNA TGTGCCAGCAGCTTAGCTCTATCGGGTAACCAAGAGACCCAGTACTTC. This translates into CASSLALSGNQETQYF.

V and J are TRBV7-2 and TRBJ1-4; D not certain. With 1 base removed from V and 4 bases from J, the gap between germline ends came to 13 bases. The CDR3 loop spans 16 amino acids. Germline-derived CDR1 and CDR2 are SGHTA and FQGNSA. This chain's CDR3 is CASSLVPGTVNEKLFF. CDR3 coding DNA: TGTGCCAGCAGCTTAGTCCCAGGCACAGTTAATGAAAAACTGTTTTTT.

This chain links TRBV20-1 with TRBJ2-7; no definite D call. Per germline, CDR1 DFQATT and CDR2 SNEGSKA (reference sequence). The CDR3 spans 11 residues. The V end lost 5 bases, the J end lost 3 bases, and 8 bases lay between the germline ends. CDR3 in DNA: TGCAGTGCTGCTGCGGACTACGAGCAGTACTTC. This sequence encodes CSAAADYEQYF.

The chain joins TRBV7-2 to TRBJ2-2, with D maybe TRBD2 (5 bases). V gave up 4 bases and J gave up 7 bases, with 13 bases separating them. CDR1 is SGHTA and CDR2 is FQGNSA in the germline V gene. The CDR3 covers 14 residues. The CDR3 DNA follows: TGTGCCAGCAGCTCCAGACTCGCGGGCGGGGAGCTGTTTTTT. Its translation is CASSSRLAGGELFF.

This chain links TRBV28 with TRBJ2-5; tentative D call: TRBD2 (5 bases). Per the germline V gene, CDR1 is MDHEN and CDR2 is SYDVKM. This CDR3 contains 13 residues. With 8 bases removed from V and 3 bases from J, the gap between germline ends came to 13 bases. The CDR3 DNA reads TGTGCCAGCGGTCCGGGGAGAGAAGAGACCCAGTACTTC. As protein: CASGPGREETQYF.

This chain uses TRBV11-2 with TRBJ1-1; D may be TRBD1 (5 bases). The V end was cut by 4 bases, the J end by 5 bases, with 14 bases between. CDR1 is SGHAT and CDR2 is FQNNGV in the germline V gene. The CDR3 has 14 residues. The CDR3 protein is CASSSGRIRTEAFF. The CDR3 nucleotides read TGTGCCAGCAGCTCGGGACGCATACGAACTGAAGCTTTCTTT.